This is a list of T cell receptor beta chains from one sample in a study of blood T cell repertoires in COVID-19. Data came from immunoSEQ multiplex PCR; TCRdb stores just in-frame clones and leaves some out. The data hold under 350,000 clones, with 70% to 90% observed a single time. Sequenced sample: peripheral blood. These receptors were taken from an older woman with acute or convalescent COVID-19. The CDR3 runs from the conserved cysteine through the conserved F or W. A D gene is named only where the DNA matches it firmly. The size of a clone is reported for some rows only, either as once, few or many, or as a class for expanded clones.

j_gene | abundance | len | d_gene | v_gene | CDR3nt | CDR3aa
TRBJ1-1 | - | 13 | - | TRBV7-9 | TGTGCCAGCAGCGTCATAGAGAACACTGAAGCTTTCTTT | CASSVIENTEAFF
TRBJ1-1 | many | 15 | TRBD1 | TRBV5-6 | TGTGCCAGCAGCTACCCCCACCAGGGGGATACTGAAGCTTTCTTT | CASSYPHQGDTEAFF
TRBJ2-5 | - | 14 | - | TRBV20-1 | TGCAGTGCTAGTCAGGTTATGGTGGGTGAGACCCAGTACTTC | CSASQVMVGETQYF
TRBJ1-1 | - | 14 | - | TRBV2 | TGTGCCAGCATCACCCAGAGGGCCGGCACTGAAGCTTTCTTT | CASITQRAGTEAFF
TRBJ2-7 | - | 11 | - | TRBV6-5 | TGTGCCAGCAGACAGGCCTACGAGCAGTACTTC | CASRQAYEQYF
TRBJ1-2 | once | 14 | TRBD1 | TRBV9 | TGTGCCAGCAGCCGGGGACAGGGGGCCTATGGCTACACCTTC | CASSRGQGAYGYTF
TRBJ1-5 | once | 13 | - | TRBV5-1 | TGCGCCAGCAGCGACGGACAGAATCAGCCCCAGCATTTT | CASSDGQNQPQHF
TRBJ1-1 | - | 11 | TRBD1 | TRBV20-1 | TGCAGTGCTATCAGGGGGACTGAAGCTTTCTTT | CSAIRGTEAFF
TRBJ2-1 | - | 14 | TRBD2 | TRBV6-5 | TGTGCCAGCAGGACGGCGGGGGGGTCCGATGAGCAGTTCTTC | CASRTAGGSDEQFF
TRBJ2-7 | - | 16 | TRBD2 | TRBV13 | TGTGCCAGCAGCTCCGGGGGGACCGGGTCGACTTACGAGCAGTACTTC | CASSSGGTGSTYEQYF
TRBJ2-7 | - | 15 | - | TRBV5-6 | TGTGCCAGCAGCTTGCTGGGGGCCTCCTCCTACGAGCAGTACTTC | CASSLLGASSYEQYF
TRBJ2-3 | - | 16 | - | TRBV2 | TGTGCCAGCAGCGGAAACGGAGGGGGGGCCGTCGATACGCAGTATTTT | CASSGNGGGAVDTQYF
TRBJ2-3 | - | 15 | TRBD2 | TRBV6-5 | TGTGCCAGCAGTACTAGACTAGCGGGGGCCGATACGCAGTATTTT | CASSTRLAGADTQYF
TRBJ2-7 | - | 15 | - | TRBV9 | TGTGCCAGCAGCGTAGCGGTGGGCTACAGTGGCGAGCAGTACTTC | CASSVAVGYSGEQYF
TRBJ1-1 | - | 14 | TRBD1 | TRBV12-5 | TGTGCTAGTGGTTTGGGACAGGGGTACACTGAAGCTTTCTTT | CASGLGQGYTEAFF
TRBJ1-6 | - | 15 | - | TRBV5-1 | TGCGCCAGCAGCTTGGGAGGGTACGGTGATTCACCCCTCCACTTT | CASSLGGYGDSPLHF
TRBJ2-7 | - | 16 | TRBD1 | TRBV5-5 | TGTGCCAGCACCCTAGCCCCGACAGGGGGTTATTACGAGCAGTACTTC | CASTLAPTGGYYEQYF
TRBJ2-2 | - | 15 | TRBD2 | TRBV7-2 | TGTGCCAGCAACCTAGCGGGGGGGTTCACCGGGGAGCTGTTTTTT | CASNLAGGFTGELFF
TRBJ2-3 | - | 14 | TRBD1 | TRBV11-2 | TGTGCCAGCAGCTCGGGGACAGTGGGAGATACGCAGTATTTT | CASSSGTVGDTQYF
TRBJ1-1 | - | 15 | TRBD1 | TRBV9 | TGTGCCAGCAGCCCGAGACAGGGTTGGAACACTGAAGCTTTCTTT | CASSPRQGWNTEAFF
TRBJ1-1 | - | 14 | - | TRBV11-2 | TGTGCCAGCAGCTTAGCCCCAGGCAGTGTAGTAGCTTTCTTT | CASSLAPGSVVAFF
TRBJ1-2 | - | 12 | - | TRBV6-5 | TGTGCCAGCAGTTACTCGAGCTATGGCTACACCTTC | CASSYSSYGYTF
TRBJ1-1 | - | 13 | - | TRBV2 | TGTGCCAGCCACAGGGAACCGAACACTGAAGCTTTCTTT | CASHREPNTEAFF
TRBJ1-1 | - | 16 | TRBD1 | TRBV7-9 | TGTGCCAGCAGCTTTTCTGAGCCGGGACAGGGAGGTTGGGCTTTCTTT | CASSFSEPGQGGWAFF
TRBJ2-7 | - | 14 | - | TRBV27 | TGTGCCAGCAGTTCTCAGGGGGGCTCCTACGAGCAGTACTTC | CASSSQGGSYEQYF
TRBJ2-1 | - | 15 | - | TRBV10-1 | TGCGCCAGCAGTGAGTCGAAGGCAGGGGCCAATGAGCAGTTCTTC | CASSESKAGANEQFF
TRBJ1-1 | - | 16 | - | TRBV27 | TGTGCCAGCAGTCCCGGGACATCCCCTTATTTGGAATCTGCTTTCTTT | CASSPGTSPYLESAFF
TRBJ1-2 | - | 17 | TRBD1 | TRBV25-1 | TGTGCCAGCAGTGAATCCGGGACAGGGGACCTTTTGGATGGCTACACCTTC | CASSESGTGDLLDGYTF
TRBJ1-2 | - | 15 | TRBD1 | TRBV10-3 | TGTGCCATCAGGACAGGGGGCGCGGAGATCTATGGCTACACCTTC | CAIRTGGAEIYGYTF
TRBJ2-5 | - | 15 | TRBD2 | TRBV11-2 | TGTGCCAGCAGCTTCGGGGGGATGGTCCAAGAGACCCAGTACTTC | CASSFGGMVQETQYF
TRBJ1-2 | - | 14 | - | TRBV11-2 | TGTGCCAGCAGTCCGCCGACTGGAGTCTATGGCTACACCTTC | CASSPPTGVYGYTF
TRBJ1-3 | - | 15 | - | TRBV30 | TGTGCCTGGAGGGACGGGACTTACTCTGGAAACACCATATATTTT | CAWRDGTYSGNTIYF
TRBJ1-3 | - | 15 | - | TRBV30 | TGTGCCTGGAGTACGGGCCTCGGGGGAGGAAACACCATATATTTT | CAWSTGLGGGNTIYF
TRBJ2-2 | - | 14 | TRBD1 | TRBV19 | TGTGCCAGTAGTGTCACAGGGGGCACCGGGGAGCTGTTTTTT | CASSVTGGTGELFF
TRBJ2-2 | - | 16 | TRBD1 | TRBV7-6 | TGTGCCAGCAGCTTAGGTTGGACAGGAAACACCGGGGAGCTGTTTTTT | CASSLGWTGNTGELFF
TRBJ1-1 | - | 14 | - | TRBV28 | TGTGCCAGCAGTTTATCCCGCGAGAACACTGAAGCTTTCTTT | CASSLSRENTEAFF
TRBJ2-3 | - | 14 | TRBD2 | TRBV29-1 | TGCAGCGTTGAAGATGCGGGGGGCTCAGATACGCAGTATTTT | CSVEDAGGSDTQYF
TRBJ2-3 | once | 14 | - | TRBV10-1 | TGCGCCAGCAGTGCGGCTAGCCACACAGATACGCAGTATTTT | CASSAASHTDTQYF
TRBJ1-5 | - | 14 | TRBD1 | TRBV2 | TGTGCCAGCAGCGATACAGGGGGCCGGCAGCCCCAGCATTTT | CASSDTGGRQPQHF
TRBJ2-1 | - | 11 | - | TRBV20-1 | TGCAGTGCCCCTCTCGGCAATGAGCAGTTCTTC | CSAPLGNEQFF
TRBJ2-5 | - | 16 | TRBD2 | TRBV5-6 | TGTGCCAGCAGCCCGAGTAGCGGGGCCAAGGGAGAGACCCAGTACTTC | CASSPSSGAKGETQYF
TRBJ2-2 | - | 15 | - | TRBV6-2/TRBV6-3 | TGTGCCAGCAGCCTCCAGGGTACCCACACCGGGGAGCTGTTTTTT | CASSLQGTHTGELFF
TRBJ2-7 | few | 13 | TRBD1 | TRBV2 | TGTGCCAGCCAGCGACAGGGTCCGTACGAGCAGTACTTC | CASQRQGPYEQYF
TRBJ1-5 | - | 15 | TRBD1 | TRBV9 | TGTGCCAGCAGCGTAGGACAGGGGTTTAATCAGCCCCAGCATTTT | CASSVGQGFNQPQHF
TRBJ2-2 | - | 15 | TRBD2 | TRBV20-1 | TGCAGTGCTAGTTCGGGGGGTGGTAACACCGGGGAGCTGTTTTTT | CSASSGGGNTGELFF
TRBJ1-1 | once | 12 | - | TRBV7-8 | TGTGCCAGCAGCCCCGCCGGGGGTGAAGCTTTCTTT | CASSPAGGEAFF